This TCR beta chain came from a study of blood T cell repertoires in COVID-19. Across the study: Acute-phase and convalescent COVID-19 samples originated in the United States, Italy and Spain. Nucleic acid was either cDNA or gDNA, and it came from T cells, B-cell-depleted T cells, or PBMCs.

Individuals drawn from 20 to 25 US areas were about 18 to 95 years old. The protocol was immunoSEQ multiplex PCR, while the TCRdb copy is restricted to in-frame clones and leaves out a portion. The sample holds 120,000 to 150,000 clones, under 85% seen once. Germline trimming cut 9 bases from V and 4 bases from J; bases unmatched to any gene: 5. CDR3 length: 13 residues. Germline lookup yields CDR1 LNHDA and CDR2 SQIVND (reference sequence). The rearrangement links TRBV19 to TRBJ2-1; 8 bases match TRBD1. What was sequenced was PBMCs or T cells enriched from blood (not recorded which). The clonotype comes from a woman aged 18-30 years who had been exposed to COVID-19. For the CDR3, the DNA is TGTGCCAGCGGACAGGGTTCGTACAATGAGCAGTTCTTC. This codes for CASGQGSYNEQFF.